This passage covers 23 T cell receptor beta chains from one sample sequenced in a study of T cells in Graves' hyperthyroidism and ophthalmopathy. TCR beta CDR3 sequences were amplified from RNA transcripts. The HTBI primer set was used in a first-round RT-PCR of the TCR CDR3. In TCRdb, the multiplex PCR reads were re-called with MiXCR into one record per CDR3 protein. The table records hundreds of thousands of distinct CDR3 sequences, approximately 15% of them present only once. The sequenced sample consisted of blood. The receptors were gathered from a woman aged 25 to 39 with Graves' hyperthyroidism that later progressed to Graves' ophthalmopathy.

A note on this clonotype: This may be a read error, as it is one base from a much larger clone. V usage is TRBV7-8 and J usage is TRBJ2-5; tentatively, D is TRBD2 (5 bases). The CDR3 spans 13 residues. Germline V gene data show CDR1 as SGHVS and CDR2 as FQNEAQ. V was pared by 5 bases and J by 7 bases, with 14 bases between. The CDR3 reads CASSAGVRGTQYF. The CDR3 DNA is TGTGCCAGCAGCGCTGGCGTCCGGGGGACCCAGTACTTC.

In its sample, this clonotype was seen many times. The rearrangement links TRBV2 to TRBJ2-1; D unclear. Germline V CDR1 and CDR2: SNHLY, FYNNEI. V was trimmed by 4 bases and J by 9 bases, leaving 10 bases between them. The CDR3 is 12 residues long. CDR3 sequence reads: CASSAQLSEQFF. CDR3 DNA: TGTGCCAGCAGTGCCCAGCTCAGTGAGCAGTTCTTC.

This clonotype showed up just a few times. The CDR3 is CASSLGGAGNEKLFF. In DNA, the CDR3 is TGTGCCAGCAGTTTGGGGGGGGCGGGTAATGAAAAACTGTTTTTT. The chain links TRBV12-3 or TRBV12-4 to TRBJ1-4, with D perhaps TRBD1 (6 bases). This CDR3 spans 15 amino acids. The germline V and J ends were trimmed by 3 bases and 4 bases, with 12 bases remaining between them.

There are many counts of this clonotype. J is TRBJ1-2 and V is TRBV28; D call uncertain. In germline, CDR1 is MDHEN, CDR2 SYDVKM. The CDR3 loop spans 17 amino acids. The V and J ends lost 6 bases and 4 bases respectively, with 24 bases between them. CDR3 DNA sequence: TGTGCCAGCAGCTCAACTACAGACTACTACGCGGGCTATGGCTACACCTTC. As protein: CASSSTTDYYAGYGYTF.

This clonotype was detected ten times or more. This sequence joins TRBV20-1 and TRBJ2-7, with D possibly TRBD2 on 5 matching bases. The CDR3 spans 14 residues. Trimming took off 3 bases at V and 2 bases at J, with 14 bases between the two ends. The germline CDR1 and CDR2 sequences are DFQATT and SNEGSKA (reference sequence). The CDR3 loop is CSASGWRATYEQYF. The CDR3 nucleotides read TGCAGTGCTAGTGGGTGGCGGGCCACCTACGAGCAGTACTTC.

Concerning this clonotype: This may be a read error, as it is one base from a much larger clone. The conserved closing phenylalanine or tryptophan is absent in this CDR3, likely reflecting a read error. The gene calls are TRBV28 and TRBJ2-1; 7 nucleotides agree with TRBD2. Trimming removed 9 bases from V and 3 bases from J; junction bases left unmatched: 11. Germline V gene sequence: CDR1 MDHEN, CDR2 SYDVKM. The CDR3 has 15 amino acids. CDR3 amino acids: CASFPGTIFYNEQFL. In nucleotides, the CDR3 is TGTGCCAGTTTCCCCGGGACTATCTTCTACAATGAGCAGTTCCTC.

The genes are TRBV5-1 and TRBJ2-7; D is unresolved. Germline V gene lookup returns CDR1 SGHRS and CDR2 YFSETQ. This CDR3 contains 14 residues. Trimming took off 0 bases at V and 3 bases at J, with 10 bases between the two ends. The CDR3 reads CASSLDPLFYEQYF. The CDR3 nucleotides read TGCGCCAGCAGCTTGGACCCCCTATTCTACGAGCAGTACTTC.

In this sample, this clonotype turned up many times. This rearrangement joins TRBV3-1 to TRBJ1-5, with a weak D call TRBD1 (6 bases). V was trimmed by 4 bases and J by 5 bases, leaving 15 bases between them. From germline, CDR1 is LGHDT and CDR2 YNNKEL (reference sequence). This CDR3 spans 15 amino acids. CDR3 bases: TGTGCCAGCAGCCTTACGGACAGTAATGATCAGCCCCAGCATTTT. As protein: CASSLTDSNDQPQHF.

The V gene is TRBV6-1, the J gene TRBJ2-7, with TRBD1 as a possible D gene (5 bases). CDR1 MNHNS and CDR2 SASEGT come from the germline V gene. Trimming pared 2 bases from V and 1 base from J, leaving 12 bases between. The length of the CDR3 is 15 residues. As DNA, the CDR3 is TGTGCCAGCAGTGAACGACAGATAGTATCCTACGAGCAGTACTTC. It specifies CASSERQIVSYEQYF.

The sample holds many counts of this clonotype. The V gene is TRBV7-9, the J gene TRBJ2-7, with TRBD1 matching 7 bases. The CDR3 length is 14 residues. V dropped 5 bases and J dropped 3; count of bases not matched to a gene: 7. Germline lookup yields CDR1 SEHNR and CDR2 FQNEAQ (reference sequence). The DNA of the CDR3 is TGTGCCAGCAGCCAAGACAGGGATCTCTACGAGCAGTACTTC. It is translated as CASSQDRDLYEQYF.

This chain joins TRBV5-1 and TRBJ2-1; TRBD2 agrees at 11 bases. V dropped 3 bases and J dropped 5; count of bases not matched to a gene: 10. Per the germline V gene, CDR1 is SGHRS and CDR2 is YFSETQ. The CDR3 loop spans 17 amino acids. CDR3 in amino acids: CASSSIPTSGTHNEQFF. CDR3 in DNA: TGCGCCAGCAGCTCAATACCGACTAGCGGGACCCACAATGAGCAGTTCTTC.

This clonotype was seen at least ten times. The gene calls are TRBV7-9 and TRBJ2-5, with 10 bases lining up with TRBD2. Germline V gene lookup returns CDR1 SEHNR and CDR2 FQNEAQ (reference sequence). The V segment lost 2 bases and the J segment 4 bases; nucleotides outside the gene matches: 4. The CDR3 has 15 amino acids. CDR3 residues: CASSLYGTSAETQYF. The CDR3 DNA sequence: TGTGCCAGCAGCTTATATGGGACTAGCGCAGAGACCCAGTACTTC.

The genes are TRBV20-1 and TRBJ1-1; 7 bases map to TRBD1. CDR3 length: 14 amino acids. The V and J ends lost 3 bases and 0 bases, in that order; junction bases with no gene match: 4. CDR1 and CDR2 from the germline V gene are DFQATT and SNEGSKA (reference sequence). CDR3 region: CSASAGQLNTEAFF. The CDR3, as DNA: TGCAGTGCTAGTGCGGGACAGTTGAACACTGAAGCTTTCTTT.

This clonotype came up many times. The chain is built from TRBV12-3 or TRBV12-4 and TRBJ2-7; the D is unclear. V lost 5 bases, J lost 4 bases, and 18 bases lay in between. The CDR3 runs to 15 residues. The CDR3 nucleotides read TGTGCCAGCAGTCCCCCCGGAAGGGTAGGATACGAGCAGTACTTC. Residues: CASSPPGRVGYEQYF.

V is TRBV4-3 and J is TRBJ2-5, with D possibly being TRBD2 (6 bases). V lost 10 bases to trimming and J lost 14 bases, with 17 bases between them. Germline V gene data show CDR1 as LGHNA and CDR2 as YSLEER. The CDR3 is 10 amino acids. Here the CDR3 reads CATLAAEGYF. Here the CDR3 DNA reads TGCGCCACCTTAGCCGCGGAGGGCTACTTC.

In this sample, this clonotype turned up many times. The V gene is TRBV3-1, the J gene TRBJ1-1, with D maybe TRBD1 (6 bases). Per the germline V gene, CDR1 is LGHDT and CDR2 is YNNKEL (reference sequence). The CDR3 is 13 amino acids. Deletions cut 7 bases from V and 4 bases from J, with 13 bases between. DNA for the CDR3: TGTGCCAGCACCAGGGGTACGAGCACTGAAGCTTTCTTT. Translating gives CASTRGTSTEAFF.

This clonotype occurred many times. The chain couples TRBV29-1 to TRBJ2-7, with D possibly matching TRBD2 (6 bases). CDR1 and CDR2 (germline): SQVTM, ANQGSEA. The V and J ends lost 2 bases and 1 base respectively, with 9 bases between them. The CDR3 totals 13 residues. Here the CDR3 reads CSVERTNSYEQYF. CDR3 DNA sequence: TGCAGCGTTGAAAGGACTAATTCCTACGAGCAGTACTTC.

The table lists this clonotype with a count of one. This may be a read error, as it is one base from a much larger clone. V and J are TRBV6-2 or TRBV6-3 and TRBJ2-2, with 10 bases identical to TRBD2. V lost 5 bases to trimming and J lost 1 base; unmatched junction nucleotides: 10. This CDR3 is 18 amino acids long. The V gene's germline CDR1 is MNHEY and CDR2 SVGEGT. DNA of the CDR3: TGTGCCAGCAGTGAGTCGATAGGACTAGCGGAGAACACCGGGGAGCTGTTTTTT. Encoded protein: CASSESIGLAENTGELFF.

The table lists this clonotype with many counts. The V and J genes are TRBV7-2 and TRBJ1-2, with D possibly matching TRBD1 (5 bases). V dropped 5 bases and J dropped 0 bases, with 16 bases sitting between them. The CDR3 has 16 residues. Germline V lookup: CDR1 SGHTA, CDR2 FQGNSA. The CDR3 DNA is TGTGCCAGCAGCCGACTTTTTTCGGGGGCTAACTATGGCTACACCTTC. Amino acid sequence: CASSRLFSGANYGYTF. Looking up the rest from reference TRBV7-2 and TRBJ1-2 gives the full variable domain: GAGVSQSPSNKVTEKGKDVELRCDPISGHTALYWYRQSLGQGLEFLIYFQGNSAPDKSGLPSDRFSAERTGGSVSTLTIQRTQQEDSAVYLCASSRLFSGANYGYTFGSGTRLTVV.

This clonotype was recorded at least ten times. The chain carries TRBV12-3 or TRBV12-4 and TRBJ1-1; TRBD1 might be the D (5 bases). V shed 5 bases and J shed 6 bases, with 22 bases lying between them. The CDR3 loop spans 16 amino acids. CDR3 bases: TGTGCCAGCAGTCTCCGGCCCCCGGGACCCAGCTCTGAAGCTTTCTTT. It encodes CASSLRPPGPSSEAFF.

Concerning this clonotype itself: The junction differs from germline at one of its ends, possibly a read error. The rearrangement joins TRBV6-1 to TRBJ1-5; 7 bases are shared with TRBD1. The V gene's germline CDR1 is MNHNS and CDR2 SASEGT. This CDR3 has 15 residues. In DNA form, the CDR3 reads TGTGCCAGCAGTCACCCGGGACAGTTCAATCAACCCCAGCATTTT. Protein: CASSHPGQFNQPQHF.

This clonotype appeared many times. Written as DNA, the CDR3 is TGTGCCAGCAGCTTAGGTGGGTACCGGGGGCGGAACACTGAAGCTTTCTTT. This gives the protein CASSLGGYRGRNTEAFF. The chain is built from TRBV7-2 and TRBJ1-1; a weak D match, TRBD1 (6 bases). The CDR3 loop spans 17 amino acids. V lost 1 base and J 1 base, leaving 16 bases between the germline ends. Germline V CDR1 and CDR2: SGHTA, FQGNSA.

Ten or more counts support this clonotype. V gene TRBV27 combines with J gene TRBJ2-1; 10 nucleotides align to TRBD2. V shed 6 bases and J 5 bases; nucleotides not matched to a gene: 10. The CDR3 covers 16 residues. From germline, CDR1 is MNHEY and CDR2 SMNVEV (reference sequence). The CDR3 sequence is CASSSPSGRVNNEQFF. The CDR3, as DNA: TGTGCCAGCAGCTCCCCAAGCGGGAGGGTCAACAATGAGCAGTTCTTC.